Below, 7 T cell receptor beta chains from the same sample are listed, as sequenced in a study of post-analysis software for immune sequencing data. Study observations and caveats: TRBV segments more frequent in patients than in controls numbered roughly 5 and included TRBV5-6, TRBV5-1 and TRBV20-1.

Unique molecular identifiers had been added to the TCR beta cDNA libraries. TCRdb re-called the PCR reads with MiXCR, one entry per CDR3 protein. The sample carries just over 250,000 distinct CDR3 sequences, 36% recorded once. What these receptors recognize is not known. The specimen sequenced was blood. The receptor set was obtained from a girl under 18 with multiple sclerosis.

Comment on this clonotype: This may come from a read error, since a much larger clone is one base off. The J gene is TRBJ2-5, the V gene TRBV6-5, with D possibly being TRBD2 (6 bases). The J call is uncertain, as TRBJ2-7 better fits the DNA end. Germline CDR1 and CDR2: MNHEY and SVGAGI. This CDR3 comprises 12 residues. CDR3 sequence reads: CASGRAGGEQYF. For the CDR3, the DNA is TGTGCCAGCGGTAGGGCCGGGGGCGAGCAGTACTTC.

In its sample, this clonotype was seen many times. The V and J genes are TRBV27 and TRBJ2-5; 8 bases are a match to TRBD2. CDR3 length equals 15 residues. Germline-derived CDR1 and CDR2 are MNHEY and SMNVEV (reference sequence). The junction had 11 bases not matched to a gene; V was cut back by 5 bases and J by 6 bases. The CDR3 DNA is TGTGCCAGCAGTCCTCTTACGGGGGGGCGGAAGACCCAGTACTTC. This translates into CASSPLTGGRKTQYF.

This clonotype was counted many times. This sequence joins TRBV5-1 and TRBJ2-5; 8 bases fit TRBD1. The CDR3 is made up of 16 amino acids. The V gene end was trimmed by 3 bases and the J gene end by 5 bases; junction bases not matched to a gene: 12. The germline gives CDR1 SGHRS, CDR2 YFSETQ. In DNA, the CDR3 is TGCGCCAGCAGCTCGACTGGACAGGGTTTACGGGAGACCCAGTACTTC. Its translation is CASSSTGQGLRETQYF.

V gene TRBV30 combines with J gene TRBJ2-1, with TRBD2 matching over 10 bases. Germline CDR1 is GTSNPN and CDR2 is SVGIG (reference sequence). The CDR3 is 13 residues long. The CDR3 nucleotides are TGTGCTTTTAGACTAGCGGGTATAAATGAGCAGTTCTTC. This codes for CAFRLAGINEQFF.

This clonotype occurred many times. This CDR3 is CASSLWGDYGYTF. In DNA form, the CDR3 reads TGTGCCAGCAGCTTATGGGGGGACTATGGCTACACCTTC. The rearrangement joins TRBV11-2 to TRBJ1-2; possibly TRBD1 for D (5 bases). Trimming removed 2 bases from V and 3 bases from J, with 7 bases in between. Germline values: CDR1 SGHAT, CDR2 FQNNGV. The CDR3 runs 13 residues.

This clonotype appeared many times. The V call is TRBV29-1, the J call TRBJ1-1, with unresolved D. Germline V gene data show CDR1 as SQVTM and CDR2 as ANQGSEA. V gave up 2 bases and J gave up 0 bases, with 4 bases separating them. The CDR3 extends over 12 amino acids. CDR3 loop: CSVERVNTEAFF. Written as DNA, the CDR3 is TGCAGCGTTGAACGGGTGAACACTGAAGCTTTCTTT.

This clonotype has a count of ten or more. This chain uses TRBV20-1 with TRBJ2-4; the D call may be TRBD1 or TRBD2 (6 bases each). The CDR3 has 17 amino acids. Looked up from germline, CDR1 is DFQATT and CDR2 is SNEGSKA (reference sequence). Trimming removed 3 bases from V and 5 bases from J, with 23 bases in between. The CDR3 loop reads CSARGGILRVGQNIQYF. The CDR3 DNA reads TGCAGTGCTAGGGGGGGCATTCTACGGGTCGGGCAAAACATTCAGTACTTC.